The clone carrying this T cell receptor beta chain is medium-sized (0.01 to 0.1%) in the sample. This record comes from a study of graft-versus-host responses after intestinal transplantation. Looking at the study overall: All of the recipients had induction that used anti-thymocyte globulin, then tacrolimus and steroids for about 3 years. General study findings and limits: GvH clones were found in recipient marrow; some appeared first in ileum or blood. Association was observed between peak circulating GvH clone levels and early post-transplant HvG declines.

Trimming removed 4 bases from V and 8 bases from J; junction bases left unmatched: 8. Germline V lookup: CDR1 SNHLY, CDR2 FYNNEI. The CDR3 is 14 residues long. Some clones are missing from TCRdb's copy, which holds only in-frame ones; the method was immunoSEQ multiplex PCR. Among about 8,600 clones listed, 31% were seen once. Responder cells that were proliferating and CFSE-low, both CD3+CD4+ and CD3+CD8+, were sorted after the reaction. The V gene is TRBV2, the J gene TRBJ1-3, with 7 bases fitting TRBD1. The receptor's source is a human patient who received an intestinal transplant. This sample comprised alloreactive CD4+ T cells from a mixed lymphocyte reaction culture, obtained before intestinal transplant. The subset denotes: CFSE-low proliferating T cells sorted from approximately six-day pre-transplant mixed lymphocyte reaction (GvH or HvG direction). The CDR3 DNA reads as TGTGCCAGCAGTGTGAACAGGGGAGGAGACACCATATATTTT. This sequence encodes CASSVNRGGDTIYF.